The 25 T cell receptor beta chains reported below all come from one sample, sequenced in a study of Graves' ophthalmopathy and Graves' hyperthyroidism. RNA transcripts were the source from which TCR beta CDR3 regions were amplified. Amplification began with first-round RT-PCR using HTBI primers, then second-round multiplex PCR was performed. TCRdb re-derived calls from the multiplex PCR reads in MiXCR, one entry per CDR3 protein. The sample consists of 200,000 to 250,000 distinct CDR3 sequences, 20% to 25% of them appearing once. Sequencing was performed on peripheral blood. The origin of the receptors is a woman between 45 and 60 years old with Graves' ophthalmopathy.

The sample holds many counts of this clonotype. V gene TRBV19 combines with J gene TRBJ2-2; 10 positions match TRBD2. The V segment lost 9 bases and the J segment 2 bases; nucleotides outside the gene matches: 3. Per germline, CDR1 LNHDA and CDR2 SQIVND (reference sequence). CDR3 length equals 14 residues. CDR3 nucleotide sequence: TGTGCCAGCAGGACTAGCGGTAACACCGGGGAGCTGTTTTTT. Amino acid sequence: CASRTSGNTGELFF.

This clonotype appeared many times. CDR3 sequence (DNA): TGCAGTGCTACCGGAAAACGACTAGCGAGGGAGCAGTACTTC. Translating gives CSATGKRLAREQYF. The chain employs TRBV20-1 and TRBJ2-7; 8 bases are shared with TRBD2. The ends lost 4 bases at V and 7 bases at J; junction bases unmatched: 12. This CDR3 is built from 14 residues. Germline CDR1 DFQATT, CDR2 SNEGSKA (reference sequence).

This clonotype occurred many times. The chain carries TRBV2 and TRBJ2-7; D unclear. CDR3 length equals 13 residues. The germline gives CDR1 SNHLY, CDR2 FYNNEI. V dropped 3 bases and J dropped 3 bases, with 9 bases sitting between them. The CDR3 here is CASSDWQIYEQYF. CDR3 DNA sequence: TGTGCCAGCAGTGACTGGCAGATCTACGAGCAGTACTTC.

There are many counts of this clonotype. The chain is built from TRBV29-1 and TRBJ2-7; D remains ambiguous. This CDR3 contains 11 residues. Germline CDR1 and CDR2: SQVTM and ANQGSEA. Trimming shortened V by 3 bases and J by 6 bases, and 9 bases separated the two germline ends. The CDR3 DNA is TGCAGCGTTGAGGAGCAACTCGAGCAGTACTTC. This codes for CSVEEQLEQYF.

This clonotype was observed at least ten times. The chain carries TRBV19 and TRBJ2-2, with TRBD2 matching over 11 bases. Germline-derived CDR1 and CDR2 are LNHDA and SQIVND (reference sequence). The junction had 9 bases not matched to a gene; V was cut back by 10 bases and J by 5 bases. There are 15 residues in the CDR3. Written as DNA, the CDR3 is TGTGCCACCAGCTCGGGACTAGCGGTAACCGGGGAGCTGTTTTTT. This encodes CATSSGLAVTGELFF.

This clonotype was picked up many times. The chain combines TRBV28 with TRBJ2-7; 8 nucleotides line up with TRBD1. V lost 5 bases, J lost 0 bases, and 9 bases stayed unmatched. The CDR3 length is 16 residues. Germline V CDR1 and CDR2: MDHEN, SYDVKM. The CDR3, as DNA: TGTGCCAGCAGTGTTACAGGGGGTAAACGCTCCTACGAGCAGTACTTC. This encodes CASSVTGGKRSYEQYF.

This clonotype was recorded at least ten times. The V and J genes are TRBV7-3 and TRBJ2-6; TRBD1 might be the D (6 bases). Trimming left V 5 bases short and J 0 bases short, with 11 bases between. This CDR3 region has 16 residues. CDR1 is SGHTA, CDR2 FQGTGA, per germline. This CDR3 is CASSPDRFSGANVLTF. CDR3 nucleotides: TGTGCCAGCAGCCCCGACAGGTTCTCTGGGGCCAACGTCCTGACTTTC.

This clonotype was recorded many times. This chain connects TRBV20-1 to TRBJ2-7; 7 bases are a match to TRBD2. Per the germline V gene, CDR1 is DFQATT and CDR2 is SNEGSKA (reference sequence). The CDR3 sequence is 14 residues long. V shed 5 bases and J 2 bases; nucleotides not matched to a gene: 9. CDR3 bases: TGCAGTGCTGTTACTAGCGCACGAACCTACGAGCAGTACTTC. Its translation: CSAVTSARTYEQYF.

The V call is TRBV29-1, the J call TRBJ1-2, with D maybe TRBD1 (5 bases). The CDR3 runs 14 residues. Trimming took 3 bases from V and 4 from J, leaving 15 bases between them. Per the germline V gene, CDR1 is SQVTM and CDR2 is ANQGSEA. CDR3 region: CSVDGAREGYGYTF. The CDR3 nucleotides read TGCAGCGTTGATGGGGCGCGCGAGGGCTATGGCTACACCTTC.

The chain joins TRBV4-1 to TRBJ1-5; the D is unclear. V lost 0 bases, J lost 3 bases, and 3 bases lay in between. CDR3 length: 13 residues. CDR1 MGHRA and CDR2 YSYEKL come from the germline V gene. The CDR3 bases are TGCGCCAGCAGCCAAGAACCCAATCAGCCCCAGCATTTT. Its protein product is CASSQEPNQPQHF.

At least ten counts were recorded for this clonotype. The chain uses TRBV12-3 or TRBV12-4 and TRBJ2-2, with D possibly being TRBD1 (5 bases). The CDR3 is made up of 15 amino acids. The V gene lost 5 bases and the J gene lost 5 bases, with 15 bases spanning the gap. This CDR3 reads CASSPGQERTGELFF. CDR3 coding DNA: TGTGCCAGCAGTCCAGGACAAGAAAGAACCGGGGAGCTGTTTTTT.

This sequence joins TRBV12-3 or TRBV12-4 and TRBJ2-7; D is unclear. The CDR3 length is 14 residues. Trimming removed 6 bases at V and 3 bases at J, with 15 bases between. The CDR3 DNA sequence: TGTGCCAGCAGCCTGGGCTATTCACGCTACGAGCAGTACTTC. It specifies CASSLGYSRYEQYF.

This clonotype was seen ten or more times. The chain carries TRBV6-1 and TRBJ1-1; no definite D call. V was shortened by 5 bases and J by 0 bases, with 7 bases between the two germline ends. CDR3 size: 13 residues. CDR1 is MNHNS and CDR2 is SASEGT in the germline V gene. CDR3 sequence (DNA): TGTGCCAGCAGTAAGTCCTTGAACACTGAAGCTTTCTTT. Translated, it gives CASSKSLNTEAFF.

This clonotype was found many times. V is TRBV11-3 and J is TRBJ1-5, with 11 bases matching TRBD1. The V gene's germline CDR1 is SGHNT and CDR2 YENEEA. The CDR3 length is 15 residues. Trimming took 4 bases from V and 2 from J; bases not matched to a gene: 1. The CDR3 protein is CASSWTGGGNQPQHF. Written as DNA, the CDR3 is TGTGCCAGCAGCTGGACAGGGGGCGGCAATCAGCCCCAGCATTTT.

V and J are TRBV7-8 and TRBJ1-2, with D uncertain. The V and J ends lost 6 bases and 10 bases respectively, with 15 bases between them. The CDR3 covers 12 residues. Germline lookup yields CDR1 SGHVS and CDR2 FQNEAQ. The CDR3 loop is CASSPAGFSYTF. The CDR3 coding sequence is TGTGCCAGCAGTCCGGCGGGCTTTTCCTACACCTTC.

Many counts were recorded for this clonotype. V usage is TRBV30 and J usage is TRBJ1-5; D is unclear. The CDR3 is made up of 13 amino acids. Per the germline V gene, CDR1 is GTSNPN and CDR2 is SVGIG (reference sequence). The V end lost 5 bases, the J end lost 4 bases, and 12 bases lay between the germline ends. CDR3 DNA sequence: TGTGCCTGGGCTCCGGAAGATAATCAGCCCCAGCATTTT. Amino acid sequence: CAWAPEDNQPQHF. Together with reference TRBV30 and TRBJ1-5, the CDR3 gives the full variable domain: SQTIHQWPATLVQPVGSPLSLECTVEGTSNPNLYWYRQAAGRGLQLLFYSVGIGQISSEVPQNLSASRPQDRQFILSSKKLLLSDSGFYLCAWAPEDNQPQHFGDGTRLSIL.

This clonotype was observed at least ten times. This chain connects TRBV24-1 to TRBJ1-2; D is ambiguous. V was cut by 5 bases and J by 7 bases, with 13 bases left in between. The V gene's germline CDR1 is KGHDR and CDR2 SFDVKD. There are 13 residues in the CDR3. The CDR3 region has the DNA TGTGCCACCAGTGTAAACGAGAGGTTTGGCTACACCTTC. Protein product: CATSVNERFGYTF.

This clonotype was seen many times. This CDR3 reads CAITAGAGYEQYF. The CDR3 nucleotides read TGTGCCATCACGGCCGGGGCGGGCTACGAGCAGTACTTC. The chain has TRBV10-3 and TRBJ2-7; D tentatively reads TRBD1 or TRBD2 (5 bases each). The CDR3 loop spans 13 amino acids. Germline CDR1 is ENHRY and CDR2 is SYGVKD. The V gene lost 7 bases and the J gene lost 3 bases, with 13 bases spanning the gap.

The table lists this clonotype with many counts. The junction differs from germline at one of its ends, possibly a read error. The chain has TRBV10-3 and TRBJ1-1; D is possibly TRBD1 (5 bases). This CDR3 is 12 amino acids long. The germline gives CDR1 ENHRY, CDR2 SYGVKD. CDR3 sequence (DNA): TGTGCCAACCAGGGTTTGAATACTGAAGCTTTCTTT. This encodes CANQGLNTEAFF.

In its sample, this clonotype was seen many times. The rearrangement uses TRBV4-1 and TRBJ2-7, with D unclear. Trimming pared 1 base from V and 1 base from J, leaving 5 bases between. This CDR3 has 13 amino acids. Germline assignment: CDR1 MGHRA and CDR2 YSYEKL. CDR3 coding DNA: TGCGCCAGCAGCCAAGGCGTATCCTACGAGCAGTACTTC. Protein: CASSQGVSYEQYF.

This clonotype was seen at least ten times. V and J are TRBV19 and TRBJ2-1; D is undetermined. This CDR3 region has 9 residues. In germline, CDR1 is LNHDA, CDR2 SQIVND (reference sequence). Trimming left V 9 bases short and J 11 bases short, with 8 bases between. DNA for the CDR3: TGTGCCAGCACCCGGCAGCAGTTCTTC. Translating it yields CASTRQQFF.

This clonotype was observed at least ten times. This sequence joins TRBV11-1 and TRBJ2-3; 10 bases match TRBD2. V was pared by 7 bases and J by 1 base, with 8 bases of the junction left unmatched. This CDR3 is built from 16 residues. Germline V gene data show CDR1 as SGHAT and CDR2 as FQDESV (reference sequence). Written as DNA, the CDR3 is TGTGCCAGCACCTCGAGGCTAGCGGGAGGCACAGATACGCAGTATTTT. Protein: CASTSRLAGGTDTQYF. Full variable domain (remainder filled in from reference TRBV11-1 and TRBJ2-3): EAEVAQSPRYKITEKSQAVAFWCDPISGHATLYWYRQILGQGPELLVQFQDESVVDDSQLPKDRFSAERLKGVDSTLKIQPAELGDSAMYLCASTSRLAGGTDTQYFGPGTRLTVL.

This clonotype was seen repeatedly, ten times or more. The V gene is TRBV29-1, the J gene TRBJ2-5; D is ambiguous. The V gene's germline CDR1 is SQVTM and CDR2 ANQGSEA. This CDR3 contains 14 residues. V was trimmed by 0 bases and J by 4 bases, leaving 12 bases between them. The CDR3 reads CSVEDPIGRETQYF. The CDR3 nucleotides read TGCAGCGTTGAAGATCCAATCGGAAGAGAGACCCAGTACTTC. Filled out from reference TRBV29-1 and TRBJ2-5, the complete variable domain reads SAVISQKPSRDICQRGTSLTIQCQVDSQVTMMFWYRQQPGQSLTLIATANQGSEATYESGFVIDKFPISRPNLTFSTLTVSNMSPEDSSIYLCSVEDPIGRETQYFGPGTRLLVL.

This clonotype was recorded many times. The chain carries TRBV7-8 and TRBJ2-7; 12 bases match TRBD2. The CDR3 consists of 17 residues. From germline, CDR1 is SGHVS and CDR2 FQNEAQ. The ends lost 8 bases at V and 0 bases at J; junction bases unmatched: 11. CDR3 amino acids: CASSRLAGVPPSYEQYF. The CDR3 DNA reads as TGTGCCAGCTCTCGACTAGCGGGAGTCCCCCCCTCCTACGAGCAGTACTTC.

This clonotype was observed at least ten times. The chain employs TRBV30 and TRBJ1-1; 9 bases align to TRBD1. The CDR3 has 14 amino acids. CDR1 and CDR2 from the germline V gene are GTSNPN and SVGIG (reference sequence). J was trimmed by 6 bases and V by 0 bases; bases with no gene match: 5. The CDR3 reads CAWSVTGGIAEAFF. CDR3 coding DNA: TGTGCCTGGAGTGTAACAGGGGGCATCGCTGAAGCTTTCTTT.